The 31 T cell receptor beta chains given below trace back to one sample, sequenced in a study of vaccination and CD4 T cells after COVID-19. The assay that was used to sequence DNA from cultured CD4+ T cells was the Oncomine TCR Beta short-read assay. TCRdb re-analysed the PCR reads in MiXCR, keeping a single row per CDR3 protein. The sample includes about 25,000 distinct CDR3 sequences, over 45% of them seen just once. No antigen is known for these receptors. Regarding treatment: approximately nine-day PBMC culture with coronavirus spike peptide pools or control peptides (ViraFEST assay). The specimen was CD4+ T cells from blood, cultured in vitro. The receptor set was obtained from a human donor who had recovered from COVID-19.

In its sample, this clonotype was seen a few times. The V call is TRBV19, the J call TRBJ1-5; TRBD1 is a possible D gene (6 bases). The CDR3 has 13 amino acids. Trimming shortened V by 5 bases and J by 5 bases, and 10 bases separated the two germline ends. Germline CDR1 LNHDA, CDR2 SQIVND (reference sequence). This CDR3 reads CASSLQGDQPQHF. The CDR3 coding sequence is TGTGCCAGTAGTCTACAGGGCGATCAGCCCCAGCATTTT.

In its sample, this clonotype was seen a few times. The chain links TRBV6-4 to TRBJ1-1; 7 nucleotides agree with TRBD1. The germline V gene encodes CDR1 MRHNA and CDR2 SNTAGT. CDR3 length: 14 amino acids. After removal of 3 bases from V and 1 base from J, the junction contained 2 bases not matched to a gene. The CDR3 sequence: CASSERQGNTEAFF. The CDR3 DNA reads TGTGCCAGCAGTGAGCGACAGGGGAACACTGAAGCTTTCTTT.

V usage is TRBV20-1 and J usage is TRBJ2-1; TRBD2 agrees at 11 bases. The V gene's germline CDR1 is DFQATT and CDR2 SNEGSKA (reference sequence). V trimming: 0 bases; J trimming: 14 bases; junction bases outside the gene matches: 6. CDR3 length: 13 amino acids. The CDR3 sequence is CSAREGSGGAEFF. As DNA, the CDR3 is TGCAGTGCTAGAGAGGGTAGCGGGGGGGCCGAGTTCTTC.

This clonotype showed up just once. The chain is built from TRBV18 and TRBJ2-2; D gene unclear. The CDR3 totals 17 residues. Trimming left V 3 bases short and J 0 bases short, with 14 bases between. Germline-derived CDR1 and CDR2 are KGHSH and LQKENI. As DNA, the CDR3 is TGTGCCAGCTCACCTAATCAGGCGATCGCGAACACCGGGGAGCTGTTTTTT. It encodes CASSPNQAIANTGELFF.

This clonotype has just a few counts. The chain joins TRBV7-2 to TRBJ1-1; no reliable D call. Germline V gives CDR1 SGHTA, CDR2 FQGNSA. This CDR3 comprises 15 residues. Trimming took 1 base from V and 5 from J, leaving 14 bases between them. The CDR3 here is CASSLDAGKGTEAFF. DNA for the CDR3: TGTGCCAGCAGCTTAGATGCCGGGAAAGGTACTGAAGCTTTCTTT.

This clonotype was observed a handful of times. The chain carries TRBV10-3 and TRBJ1-1; D possibly corresponds to TRBD1 (5 bases). With 4 bases removed from V and 1 base from J, the gap between germline ends came to 7 bases. CDR1 is ENHRY and CDR2 is SYGVKD in the germline V gene. The CDR3 consists of 13 residues. The CDR3 coding sequence is TGTGCCATCAGTGTTCAGGGGAACACTGAAGCTTTCTTT. Its translation is CAISVQGNTEAFF.

This chain uses TRBV7-9 with TRBJ2-5, with D uncertain. Germline V lookup: CDR1 SEHNR, CDR2 FQNEAQ (reference sequence). The CDR3 is made up of 17 amino acids. The ends were cut back, 2 bases at V and 2 bases at J, with 18 bases in the middle. CDR3 coding DNA: TGTGCCAGCAGCTTACCCGCAGCCGTCAAACCTCAAGAGACCCAGTACTTC. Translated, it gives CASSLPAAVKPQETQYF.

V is TRBV11-2 and J is TRBJ2-3, with D possibly called TRBD1 or TRBD2 (5 bases each). Trimming removed 5 bases from V and 1 base from J, with 16 bases in between. The CDR3 is 16 amino acids. Germline V lookup: CDR1 SGHAT, CDR2 FQNNGV. CDR3: CASSQIPGRRTDTQYF. The DNA for the CDR3 is TGTGCCAGCAGCCAAATACCGGGACGGCGCACAGATACGCAGTATTTT.

This clonotype was seen more than once but under ten times. The CDR3 coding sequence is TGTGCCAGCAGTCTGCCCAGCGGGGTAAGGGAGCTGTTTTTT. Amino acid sequence: CASSLPSGVRELFF. The V and J genes are TRBV28 and TRBJ2-2; 7 nucleotides align to TRBD2. Germline values: CDR1 MDHEN, CDR2 SYDVKM. V was clipped by 5 bases and J by 9 bases; unmatched bases: 9. The CDR3 runs to 14 residues.

The chain has TRBV10-1 and TRBJ1-1; the D gene is possibly TRBD1 (5 bases). CDR1 is WNHNN, CDR2 SYGVQD, per germline (reference sequence). This CDR3 region has 13 residues. Trimming stripped 7 bases from V and 3 bases from J, with 12 bases between. The CDR3 DNA sequence: TGCGCCAGCACTTTCGGAGGGGACACTGAAGCTTTCTTT. The encoded protein is CASTFGGDTEAFF.

This clonotype came up a few times. This chain uses TRBV10-3 with TRBJ2-7; 9 nucleotides align to TRBD2. CDR1 is ENHRY and CDR2 is SYGVKD in the germline V gene. CDR3 size: 14 residues. The junction had 6 bases not matched to a gene; V was cut back by 3 bases and J by 6 bases. The CDR3 reads CAISEVAGDREQYF. The CDR3 DNA reads as TGTGCCATCAGTGAAGTAGCGGGAGATCGCGAGCAGTACTTC.

The gene calls are TRBV20-1 and TRBJ1-2; no clear D gene. V shed 1 base and J shed 5 bases, with 5 bases lying between them. Per germline, CDR1 DFQATT and CDR2 SNEGSKA (reference sequence). CDR3 size: 11 residues. CDR3: CSARVGYGYTF. CDR3 bases: TGCAGTGCTAGAGTTGGGTATGGCTACACCTTC.

V usage is TRBV6-1 and J usage is TRBJ2-3, with 7 bases that match TRBD1. The CDR3 totals 14 residues. The J segment lost 4 bases and the V segment lost 5 bases, leaving 6 bases of the junction unmatched. Germline-derived CDR1 and CDR2 are MNHNS and SASEGT. CDR3 nucleotide sequence: TGTGCCAGCAGTAGACAGGGTGGGTCAGATACGCAGTATTTT. This codes for CASSRQGGSDTQYF.

The chain recombines TRBV6-1 with TRBJ1-5; a weak D match, TRBD1 (5 bases). V lost 6 bases, J lost 4 bases, and 10 bases lay in between. The CDR3 is 13 residues long. The germline gives CDR1 MNHNS, CDR2 SASEGT. CDR3 DNA sequence: TGTGCCAGCAGACAACAGGAGAATCAGCCCCAGCATTTT. The encoded protein is CASRQQENQPQHF.

This rearrangement joins TRBV20-1 to TRBJ1-4; TRBD1 agrees at 8 bases. Germline V gives CDR1 DFQATT, CDR2 SNEGSKA (reference sequence). The CDR3 is 16 residues long. V lost 6 bases to trimming and J lost 3 bases; unmatched junction nucleotides: 12. The CDR3: CSAPYPPGQANEKLFF. In DNA, the CDR3 is TGCAGTGCGCCCTACCCTCCGGGACAGGCTAATGAAAAACTGTTTTTT.

This clonotype was observed a handful of times. The chain links TRBV28 to TRBJ2-1, with 7 bases aligning to TRBD1. The CDR3 contains 12 residues. With V trimmed by 7 bases and J by 12 bases, 9 bases remained unmatched. CDR1 and CDR2 from the germline V gene are MDHEN and SYDVKM. The CDR3 DNA follows: TGTGCCAGCATGCCGACAGGGTTCGGGCAGTTCTTC. Its protein is CASMPTGFGQFF.

This rearrangement joins TRBV4-3 to TRBJ2-1; 12 bases match TRBD1. V lost 5 bases, J lost 8 bases, and 4 bases stayed unmatched. Germline CDR1 reads LGHNA; CDR2 reads YSLEER. CDR3 size: 14 residues. The CDR3 DNA is TGCGCCAGCAGCAGGGACAGGGGGCTTGATGAGCAGTTCTTC. Translation gives CASSRDRGLDEQFF.

This rearrangement joins TRBV20-1 to TRBJ1-3; D gene ambiguous. In germline, CDR1 is DFQATT, CDR2 SNEGSKA (reference sequence). Trimming removed 3 bases from V and 7 bases from J, with 16 bases in between. The length of the CDR3 is 14 residues. The CDR3: CSARDARRGNTIYF. CDR3 in DNA: TGCAGTGCTAGGGACGCACGTCGAGGGAACACCATATATTTT.

This clonotype was seen a few times. V and J are TRBV11-2 and TRBJ2-3; TRBD2 agrees at 7 bases. There are 17 residues in the CDR3. The germline V gene has CDR1 SGHAT and CDR2 FQNNGV. V lost 3 bases, J lost 1 base, and 10 bases stayed unmatched. The CDR3 sequence is CASSFILGGGGTDTQYF. For the CDR3, the DNA is TGTGCCAGCAGCTTCATTCTGGGGGGGGGAGGCACAGATACGCAGTATTTT.

The chain combines TRBV6-2 or TRBV6-3 with TRBJ2-6, with TRBD1 matching 7 bases. CDR1 and CDR2 from the germline V gene are MNHEY and SVGEGT. CDR3 size: 19 residues. The ends lost 5 bases at V and 0 bases at J; junction bases unmatched: 13. The CDR3 spells CASSHNRGEDSSGANVLTF. CDR3 DNA sequence: TGTGCCAGCAGTCATAACAGGGGAGAAGATTCCTCTGGGGCCAACGTCCTGACTTTC.

This clonotype has a handful of counts. V is TRBV15 and J is TRBJ2-7, with D possibly TRBD1 on 6 matching bases. CDR1 and CDR2 (germline): LNHNV, YYDKDF (reference sequence). Deletions cut 0 bases from V and 5 bases from J, with 14 bases between. This CDR3 comprises 15 residues. The CDR3 DNA is TGTGCCACCAGCAGAGATAAACAGGGATCGGACGAGCAGTACTTC. This encodes CATSRDKQGSDEQYF.

The chain joins TRBV20-1 to TRBJ1-6, with D possibly matching TRBD1 (5 bases). The CDR3 is made up of 13 amino acids. V gave up 3 bases and J gave up 9 bases, with 12 bases separating them. The V gene's germline CDR1 is DFQATT and CDR2 SNEGSKA (reference sequence). The CDR3 loop is CSASGAGSSPLHF. DNA for the CDR3: TGCAGTGCTAGCGGGGCTGGTAGTTCACCCCTCCACTTT.

The chain links TRBV20-1 to TRBJ1-2; D is possibly TRBD1 (5 bases). Germline V CDR1 and CDR2: DFQATT, SNEGSKA (reference sequence). Trimming took 5 bases from V and 8 from J, leaving 15 bases between them. This CDR3 is built from 12 residues. Here the CDR3 reads CSAHVGGWGYTF. CDR3 nucleotides: TGCAGTGCTCACGTGGGGGGATGGGGCTACACCTTC.

The V call is TRBV5-1, the J call TRBJ2-3; the D is unclear. The ends were cut back, 2 bases at V and 0 bases at J, with 4 bases in the middle. Germline lookup yields CDR1 SGHRS and CDR2 YFSETQ. This CDR3 is built from 13 residues. CDR3 protein: CASSLGSTDTQYF. The CDR3 DNA reads as TGCGCCAGCAGCTTAGGGAGCACAGATACGCAGTATTTT. Variable domain in full (rest from reference TRBV5-1 and TRBJ2-3): KAGVTQTPRYLIKTRGQQVTLSCSPISGHRSVSWYQQTPGQGLQFLFEYFSETQRNKGNFPGRFSGRQFSNSRSEMNVSTLELGDSALYLCASSLGSTDTQYFGPGTRLTVL.

The gene calls are TRBV6-1 and TRBJ1-1, with D possibly TRBD1 on 6 matching bases. This CDR3 contains 15 residues. Trimming shortened V by 7 bases and J by 4 bases, and 19 bases separated the two germline ends. Germline values: CDR1 MNHNS, CDR2 SASEGT. The CDR3 region has the DNA TGTGCCAGCACCCGGTCTGGGGGCACGGGCACTGAAGCTTTCTTT. It translates to CASTRSGGTGTEAFF.

The V call is TRBV19, the J call TRBJ1-1; D gene uncertain. V dropped 6 bases and J dropped 4 bases, with 9 bases sitting between them. The CDR3 is made up of 12 amino acids. Germline assignment: CDR1 LNHDA and CDR2 SQIVND (reference sequence). CDR3: CASRRWSTEAFF. In DNA form, the CDR3 reads TGTGCCAGTAGGAGGTGGAGCACTGAAGCTTTCTTT.

The genes are TRBV27 and TRBJ1-2; 8 bases fit TRBD1. The CDR3 has 14 amino acids. V lost 3 bases to trimming and J lost 4 bases; unmatched junction nucleotides: 4. Germline V lookup: CDR1 MNHEY, CDR2 SMNVEV (reference sequence). The CDR3, as DNA: TGTGCCAGCAGTTTTCACGACAGGGGCTATGGCTACACCTTC. It is translated as CASSFHDRGYGYTF.

CDR3 protein: CASSGGTGELFF. The DNA for the CDR3 is TGTGCCAGCAGTGGCGGCACCGGGGAGCTGTTTTTT. The rearrangement links TRBV2 to TRBJ2-2; D gene uncertain. Germline lookup yields CDR1 SNHLY and CDR2 FYNNEI. The CDR3 has 12 amino acids. Trimming removed 4 bases at V and 4 bases at J, with 4 bases between.

The chain carries TRBV6-1 and TRBJ1-1; perhaps TRBD1 as D (6 bases). CDR3 length equals 14 residues. Trimming took 5 bases from V and 5 from J, leaving 15 bases between them. Germline V CDR1 and CDR2: MNHNS, SASEGT. The CDR3 region has the DNA TGTGCCAGCAGTCTCTGGGCAGGGGAGACTGAAGCTTTCTTT. It is translated as CASSLWAGETEAFF.

The genes are TRBV6-5 and TRBJ2-2, with 13 positions matching TRBD2. With V trimmed by 4 bases and J by 1 base, 6 bases remained unmatched. CDR1 and CDR2 (germline): MNHEY, SVGAGI. The CDR3 runs 18 residues. The CDR3: CASSWTSGGLGNTGELFF. DNA for the CDR3: TGTGCCAGCAGTTGGACTAGCGGGGGCCTGGGGAACACCGGGGAGCTGTTTTTT.

J is TRBJ1-4 and V is TRBV20-1, with unresolved D. This CDR3 comprises 15 residues. V gave up 2 bases and J gave up 4 bases, with 14 bases separating them. Germline V CDR1 and CDR2: DFQATT, SNEGSKA (reference sequence). The CDR3 DNA is TGCAGTGCTAGATCCCCGGTTAGGGATAATGAAAAACTGTTTTTT. This translates into CSARSPVRDNEKLFF.